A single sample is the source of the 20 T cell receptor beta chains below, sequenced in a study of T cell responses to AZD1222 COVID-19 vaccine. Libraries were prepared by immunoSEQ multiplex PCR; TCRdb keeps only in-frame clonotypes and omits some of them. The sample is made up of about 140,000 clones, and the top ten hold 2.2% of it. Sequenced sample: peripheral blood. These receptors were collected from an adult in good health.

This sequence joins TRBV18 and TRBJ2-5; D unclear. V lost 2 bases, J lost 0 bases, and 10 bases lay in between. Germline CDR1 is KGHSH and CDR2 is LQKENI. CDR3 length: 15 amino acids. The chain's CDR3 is CASSPSRTNQETQYF. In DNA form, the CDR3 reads TGTGCCAGCTCACCATCTCGAACCAACCAAGAGACCCAGTACTTC. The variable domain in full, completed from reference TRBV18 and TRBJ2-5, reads NAGVMQNPRHLVRRRGQEARLRCSPMKGHSHVYWYRQLPEEGLKFMVYLQKENIIDESGMPKERFSAEFPKEGPSILRIQQVVRGDSAAYFCASSPSRTNQETQYFGPGTRLLVL.

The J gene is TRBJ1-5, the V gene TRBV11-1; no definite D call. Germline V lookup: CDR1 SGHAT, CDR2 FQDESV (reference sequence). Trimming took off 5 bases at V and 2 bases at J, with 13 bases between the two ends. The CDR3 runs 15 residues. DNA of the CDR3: TGTGCCAGCAGCGGGGTGGGAGGGTGCAATCAGCCCCAGCATTTT. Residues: CASSGVGGCNQPQHF.

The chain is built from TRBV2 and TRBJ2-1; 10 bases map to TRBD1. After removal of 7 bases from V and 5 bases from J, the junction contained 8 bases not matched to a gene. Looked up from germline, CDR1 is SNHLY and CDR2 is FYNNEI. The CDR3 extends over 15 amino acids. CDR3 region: CASNLDRGKHNEQFF. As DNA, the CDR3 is TGTGCCAGCAACCTGGACAGGGGGAAACACAATGAGCAGTTCTTC.

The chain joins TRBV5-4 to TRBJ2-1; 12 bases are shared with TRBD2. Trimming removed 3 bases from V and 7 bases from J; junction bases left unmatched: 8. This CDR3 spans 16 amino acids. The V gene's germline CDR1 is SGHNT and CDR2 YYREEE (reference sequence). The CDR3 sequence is CASSSPASGGVNEQFF. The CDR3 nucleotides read TGTGCCAGCAGCTCCCCGGCTAGCGGGGGGGTTAATGAGCAGTTCTTC.

The CDR3 DNA is TGTGCCAGCAGCTTAGGGGACAGATTCTACGAGCAGTACTTC. It codes for CASSLGDRFYEQYF. The chain uses TRBV7-2 and TRBJ2-7; 7 nucleotides line up with TRBD1. The CDR3 length is 14 residues. J lost 3 bases, V lost 1 base, and 3 bases had no gene match. Germline values: CDR1 SGHTA, CDR2 FQGNSA. The whole variable domain, filled in from reference TRBV7-2 and TRBJ2-7, reads GAGVSQSPSNKVTEKGKDVELRCDPISGHTALYWYRQSLGQGLEFLIYFQGNSAPDKSGLPSDRFSAERTGGSVSTLTIQRTQQEDSAVYLCASSLGDRFYEQYFGPGTRLTVT.

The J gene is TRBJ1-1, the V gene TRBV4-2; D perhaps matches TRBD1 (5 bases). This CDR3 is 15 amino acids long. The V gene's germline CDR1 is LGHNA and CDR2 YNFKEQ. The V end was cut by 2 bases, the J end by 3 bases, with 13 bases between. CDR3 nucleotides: TGTGCCAGCAGCCAAACCCCGGTGGGGGACACTGAAGCTTTCTTT. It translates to CASSQTPVGDTEAFF.

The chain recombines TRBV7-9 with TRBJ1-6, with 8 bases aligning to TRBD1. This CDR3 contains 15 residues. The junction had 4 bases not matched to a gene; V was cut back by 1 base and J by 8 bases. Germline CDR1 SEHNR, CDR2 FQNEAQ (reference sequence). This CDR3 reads CASSLGDRLDSPLHF. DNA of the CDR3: TGTGCCAGCAGCTTAGGGGACAGGCTGGATTCACCCCTCCACTTT.

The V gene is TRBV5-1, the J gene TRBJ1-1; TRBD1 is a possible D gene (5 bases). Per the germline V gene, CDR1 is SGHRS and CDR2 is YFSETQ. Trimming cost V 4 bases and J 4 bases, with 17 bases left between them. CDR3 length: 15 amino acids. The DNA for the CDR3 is TGCGCCAGCAGCAGGGACGGACACCGGGGCACTGAAGCTTTCTTT. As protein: CASSRDGHRGTEAFF. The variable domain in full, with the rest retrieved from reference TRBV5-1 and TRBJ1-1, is KAGVTQTPRYLIKTRGQQVTLSCSPISGHRSVSWYQQTPGQGLQFLFEYFSETQRNKGNFPGRFSGRQFSNSRSEMNVSTLELGDSALYLCASSRDGHRGTEAFFGQGTRLTVV.

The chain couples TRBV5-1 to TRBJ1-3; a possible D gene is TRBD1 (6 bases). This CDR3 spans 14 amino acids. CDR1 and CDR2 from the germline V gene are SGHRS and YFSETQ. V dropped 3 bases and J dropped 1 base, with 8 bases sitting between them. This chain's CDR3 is CASSSTGSGNTIYF. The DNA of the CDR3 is TGCGCCAGCAGCTCCACAGGGTCTGGAAACACCATATATTTT.

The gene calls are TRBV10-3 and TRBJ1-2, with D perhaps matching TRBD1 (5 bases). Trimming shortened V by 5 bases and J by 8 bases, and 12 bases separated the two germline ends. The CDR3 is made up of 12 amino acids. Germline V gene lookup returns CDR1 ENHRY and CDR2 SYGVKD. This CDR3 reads CAISPDSRGYTF. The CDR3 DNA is TGTGCCATCAGTCCCGACAGCCGGGGCTACACCTTC.

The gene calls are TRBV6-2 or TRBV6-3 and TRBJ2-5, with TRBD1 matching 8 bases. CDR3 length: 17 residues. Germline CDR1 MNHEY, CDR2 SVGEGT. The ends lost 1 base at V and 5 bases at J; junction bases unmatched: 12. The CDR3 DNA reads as TGTGCCAGCAGTTACTGGAGACCGGACAGGGCGCGGGAGACCCAGTACTTC. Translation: CASSYWRPDRARETQYF.

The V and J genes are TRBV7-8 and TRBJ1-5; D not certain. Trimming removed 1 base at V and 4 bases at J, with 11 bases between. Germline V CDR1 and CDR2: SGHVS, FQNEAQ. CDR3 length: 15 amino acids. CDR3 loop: CASSLVRGRNQPQHF. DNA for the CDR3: TGTGCCAGCAGCTTAGTTCGGGGAAGGAATCAGCCCCAGCATTTT.

The CDR3 here is CASSNLRQGVTTNEKLFF. CDR3 coding DNA: TGTGCCAGTAGTAACCTACGACAGGGGGTCACAACTAATGAAAAACTGTTTTTT. This rearrangement joins TRBV19 to TRBJ1-4, with 9 bases identical to TRBD1. From germline, CDR1 is LNHDA and CDR2 SQIVND (reference sequence). The J segment lost 0 bases and the V segment lost 4 bases, leaving 9 bases of the junction unmatched. The CDR3 extends over 18 amino acids. Based on the CDR3 plus reference TRBV19 and TRBJ1-4, the full variable domain is DGGITQSPKYLFRKEGQNVTLSCEQNLNHDAMYWYRQDPGQGLRLIYYSQIVNDFQKGDIAEGYSVSREKKESFPLTVTSAQKNPTAFYLCASSNLRQGVTTNEKLFFGSGTQLSVL.

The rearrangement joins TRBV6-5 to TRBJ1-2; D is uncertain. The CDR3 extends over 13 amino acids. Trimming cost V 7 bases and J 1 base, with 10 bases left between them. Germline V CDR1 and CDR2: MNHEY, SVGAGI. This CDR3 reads CASMLRNNYGYTF. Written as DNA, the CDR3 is TGTGCCAGCATGTTACGGAATAACTATGGCTACACCTTC.

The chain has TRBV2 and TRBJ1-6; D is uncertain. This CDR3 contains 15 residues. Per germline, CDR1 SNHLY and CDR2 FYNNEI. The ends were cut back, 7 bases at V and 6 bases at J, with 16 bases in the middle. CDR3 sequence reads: CASKPVQSFNSPLHF. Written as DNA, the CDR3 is TGTGCCAGCAAACCGGTCCAAAGTTTTAATTCACCCCTCCACTTT.

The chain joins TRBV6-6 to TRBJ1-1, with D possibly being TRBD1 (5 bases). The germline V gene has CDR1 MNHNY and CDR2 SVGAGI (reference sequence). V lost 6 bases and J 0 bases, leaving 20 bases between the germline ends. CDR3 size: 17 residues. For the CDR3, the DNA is TGTGCCAGCAGCCGACTCCGGGACCCACCATTGAACACTGAAGCTTTCTTT. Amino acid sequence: CASSRLRDPPLNTEAFF.

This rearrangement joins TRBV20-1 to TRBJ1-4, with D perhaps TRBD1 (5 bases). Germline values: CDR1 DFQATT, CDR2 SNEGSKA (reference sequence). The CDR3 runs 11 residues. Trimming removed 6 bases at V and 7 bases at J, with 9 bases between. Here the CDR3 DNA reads TGCAGTGCCGGGGGAGGTGAAAAACTGTTTTTT. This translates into CSAGGGEKLFF.

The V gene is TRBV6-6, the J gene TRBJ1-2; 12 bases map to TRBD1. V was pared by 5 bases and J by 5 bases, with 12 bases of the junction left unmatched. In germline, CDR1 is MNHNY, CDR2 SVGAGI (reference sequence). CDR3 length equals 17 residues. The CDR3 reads CASSPPGTGGSGYGYTF. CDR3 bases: TGTGCCAGCAGTCCCCCCGGGACAGGGGGCTCGGGGTATGGCTACACCTTC.

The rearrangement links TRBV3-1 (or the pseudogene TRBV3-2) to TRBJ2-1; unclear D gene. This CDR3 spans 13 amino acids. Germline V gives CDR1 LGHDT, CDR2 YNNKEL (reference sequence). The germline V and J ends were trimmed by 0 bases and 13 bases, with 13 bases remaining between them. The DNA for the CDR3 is TGTGCCAGCAGCCAAGATCGTTTCACCGAACAGTTCTTC. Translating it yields CASSQDRFTEQFF.

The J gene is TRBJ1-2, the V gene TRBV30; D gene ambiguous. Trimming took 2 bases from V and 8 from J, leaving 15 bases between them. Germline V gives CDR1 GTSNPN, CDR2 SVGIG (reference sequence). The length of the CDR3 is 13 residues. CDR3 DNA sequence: TGTGCCTGGAGTTTCGTTGAGGGCTTCGGCTACACCTTC. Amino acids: CAWSFVEGFGYTF.